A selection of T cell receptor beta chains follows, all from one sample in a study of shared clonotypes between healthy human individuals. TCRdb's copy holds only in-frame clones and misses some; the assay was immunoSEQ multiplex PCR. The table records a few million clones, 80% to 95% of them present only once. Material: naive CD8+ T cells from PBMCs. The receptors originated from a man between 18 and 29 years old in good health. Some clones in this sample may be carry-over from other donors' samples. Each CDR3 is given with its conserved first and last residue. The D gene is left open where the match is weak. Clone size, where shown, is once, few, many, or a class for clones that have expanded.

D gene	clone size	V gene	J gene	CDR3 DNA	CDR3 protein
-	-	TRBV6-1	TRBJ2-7	TGTGCCAGCAGTGAAGCTCTGGACTACGAGCAGTACTTC	CASSEALDYEQYF
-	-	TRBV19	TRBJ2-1	TGTGCCAGTAGTGTAAATACCGGGACTGAATACAATGAGCAGTTCTTC	CASSVNTGTEYNEQFF
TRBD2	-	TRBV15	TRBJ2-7	TGTGCCACCAGCGTCCTCGGGGGGTCCCTCTACGAGCAGTACTTC	CATSVLGGSLYEQYF
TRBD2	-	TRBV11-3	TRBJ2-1	TGTGCCAGCTCCGGACTAGCGGGTGGGGGGGAGCAGTTCTTC	CASSGLAGGGEQFF
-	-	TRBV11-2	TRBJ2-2	TGTGCCAGCAGCCAAGGACGGGAGAACACCGGGGAGCTGTTTTTT	CASSQGRENTGELFF
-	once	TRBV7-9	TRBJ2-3	TGTGCCAGCAGCCCCGACCAGGCTCGAGGCACAGATACGCAGTATTTT	CASSPDQARGTDTQYF
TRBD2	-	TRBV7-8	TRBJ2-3	TGTGCCAGCAGCTTATCGACAGGACTAGCGACAGAATGGCCAGATACGCAGTATTTT	CASSLSTGLATEWPDTQYF
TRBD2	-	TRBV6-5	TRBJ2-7	TGTGCCAGCAGTTACCTAGCGGGAGGGTCCTACGAGCAGTACTTC	CASSYLAGGSYEQYF
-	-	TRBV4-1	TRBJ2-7	TGCGCCAGCAGCCAGGGACGCATCTACGAGCAGTACTTC	CASSQGRIYEQYF
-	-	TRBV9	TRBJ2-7	TGTGCCAGCAGCGGCCTCCGGGACAACTCCTACGAGCAGTACTTC	CASSGLRDNSYEQYF
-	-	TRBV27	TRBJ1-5	TGTGCCAGCAGCTCCTACAATCAGCCCCAGCATTTT	CASSSYNQPQHF
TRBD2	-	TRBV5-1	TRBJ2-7	TGCGCCAGCAGCGTTCCCGGGGCTAGCGGCACTGCCTACGAGCAGTACTTC	CASSVPGASGTAYEQYF
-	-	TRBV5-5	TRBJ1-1	TGTGCCAGCAGTATAAACCAACAGGGATGGGAAGCGAGGTCTGAAGCTTTCTTT	CASSINQQGWEARSEAFF
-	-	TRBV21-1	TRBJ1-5	TGTGCCAGCAGCATGACTCTTCCGGGGTATAGCAATCAGCCCCAGCATTTT	CASSMTLPGYSNQPQHF
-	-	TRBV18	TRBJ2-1	TGTGCCAGCTCACCATACCCGGCCACCATCTACAATGAGCAGTTCTTC	CASSPYPATIYNEQFF
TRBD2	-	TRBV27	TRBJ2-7	TGTGCCAGCAGCCGGACTAGCTCCTACGAGCAGTACTTC	CASSRTSSYEQYF
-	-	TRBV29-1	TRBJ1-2	TGCAGCGTCCCAAGCTACCGGGCACAGGGCCCTGGCTACACCTTC	CSVPSYRAQGPGYTF
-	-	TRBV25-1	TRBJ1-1	TGTGCCAGCCGACGGGGCAACACTGAAGCTTTCTTT	CASRRGNTEAFF
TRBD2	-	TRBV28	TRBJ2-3	TGTGCCAGCAGTTTAACTAGCGGGAGGTTTTCAGATACGCAGTATTTT	CASSLTSGRFSDTQYF
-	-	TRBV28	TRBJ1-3	TGTGCCAGCAGTCCCCCGGTCCTCTTT	CASSPPVLF
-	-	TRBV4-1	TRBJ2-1	TGCGCCAGCAGCCAAGGGAGCAGGGATATCTATGAGCAGTTCTTC	CASSQGSRDIYEQFF
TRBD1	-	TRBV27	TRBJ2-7	TGTGCCAGCAGTTTCTCCGGGACAGGGGGTTCTTACGAGCAGTACTTC	CASSFSGTGGSYEQYF
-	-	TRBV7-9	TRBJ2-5	TGTGCCAGCAGCTTAGAAGACTTCCATGAGGTAGAGACCCAGTACTTC	CASSLEDFHEVETQYF
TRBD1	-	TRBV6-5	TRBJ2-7	TGTGCCAGCAGCACCCGGGACAGGGCCTCCTACGAGCAGTACTTC	CASSTRDRASYEQYF
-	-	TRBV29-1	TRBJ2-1	TGCAGCGTTACAAATCTCCCGAGGAGTGAGCAGTTCTTC	CSVTNLPRSEQFF
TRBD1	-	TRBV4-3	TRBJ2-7	TGCGCCAGCAGCCAAGCAGCCGGGACAGGGGGTATCTACGAGCAGTACTTC	CASSQAAGTGGIYEQYF